This TCR beta chain was obtained from a study of CD8 T cells in Susac syndrome. Reverse transcription of roughly 0.5 to 1 ug RNA was performed with random hexamers. MiXCR, run by TCRdb on the immunoSEQ multiplex PCR reads, gives a single entry per CDR3 protein. The sample lists tens of thousands of distinct CDR3 sequences, roughly nine tenths seen once, with approximately 0.18% in the top ten. V lost 4 bases and J 0 bases, leaving 10 bases between the germline ends. This CDR3 region has 14 residues. Germline V CDR1 and CDR2: MNHNS, SASEGT. The rearrangement uses TRBV6-1 and TRBJ2-7, with D uncertain. The specimen was CD8+ T cells from PBMCs. The TCR sequence derives from a human donor in good health. CDR3 sequence reads: CASSAGVSSYEQYF. As DNA, the CDR3 is TGTGCCAGCAGTGCTGGAGTAAGCTCCTACGAGCAGTACTTC.